The 13 T cell receptor beta chains below were found in one sample sequenced in a study of blood T cell repertoires in COVID-19. The protocol was immunoSEQ multiplex PCR, while the TCRdb copy is restricted to in-frame clones and leaves out a portion. Among about 240,000 clones listed, roughly 83% were seen once. Sequenced sample: peripheral blood. The receptors were gathered from a woman older than 75 with acute or convalescent COVID-19.

The V call is TRBV9, the J call TRBJ2-7, with 8 positions matching TRBD1. The length of the CDR3 is 15 residues. Germline loops: CDR1 SGDLS, CDR2 YYNGEE. V was pared by 0 bases and J by 6 bases, with 8 bases of the junction left unmatched. The CDR3 DNA reads as TGTGCCAGCAGCGTAGGTGCAGGGGGCACCTTCGAGCAGTACTTC. This codes for CASSVGAGGTFEQYF.

The rearrangement uses TRBV5-1 and TRBJ1-1, with 9 bases identical to TRBD1. Germline V gene lookup returns CDR1 SGHRS and CDR2 YFSETQ. The CDR3 length is 12 residues. The junction had 7 bases not matched to a gene; V was cut back by 5 bases and J by 11 bases. This CDR3 reads CASRMDRGYAFF. The CDR3 bases are TGCGCCAGCAGGATGGACAGGGGATACGCTTTCTTT.

V usage is TRBV28 and J usage is TRBJ2-2; D uncertain. Looked up from germline, CDR1 is MDHEN and CDR2 is SYDVKM. V was trimmed by 5 bases and J by 0 bases, leaving 7 bases between them. There are 14 residues in the CDR3. For the CDR3, the DNA is TGTGCCAGCAGTACCACAGCGAACACCGGGGAGCTGTTTTTT. This translates into CASSTTANTGELFF.

This chain uses TRBV6-1 with TRBJ2-3, with 8 nucleotides matching TRBD2. V trimming: 2 bases; J trimming: 3 bases; junction bases outside the gene matches: 13. This CDR3 is built from 18 residues. Germline-derived CDR1 and CDR2 are MNHNS and SASEGT. The CDR3 protein is CASSESRAGAFITDTQYF. The CDR3 bases are TGTGCCAGCAGTGAATCAAGAGCGGGGGCTTTCATAACAGATACGCAGTATTTT.

The V gene is TRBV28, the J gene TRBJ1-3, with 9 bases identical to TRBD1. With V trimmed by 4 bases and J by 3 bases, 10 bases remained unmatched. Germline V gene sequence: CDR1 MDHEN, CDR2 SYDVKM. The CDR3 length is 17 residues. This chain's CDR3 is CASSYNTGGAGGNTIYF. The CDR3 DNA sequence: TGTGCCAGCAGTTACAATACAGGGGGCGCAGGTGGAAACACCATATATTTT.

The chain uses TRBV5-1 and TRBJ2-1; D ambiguous. The CDR3 sequence is 13 residues long. The germline V gene has CDR1 SGHRS and CDR2 YFSETQ. Trimming removed 0 bases from V and 15 bases from J, with 16 bases in between. For the CDR3, the DNA is TGCGCCAGCAGCTTGGACAATGGGCCATTGGGGTTCTTC. This codes for CASSLDNGPLGFF.

The J gene is TRBJ1-1, the V gene TRBV19; unclear D gene. V shed 1 base and J shed 1 base, with 4 bases lying between them. This CDR3 spans 13 amino acids. CDR1 and CDR2 from the germline V gene are LNHDA and SQIVND (reference sequence). CDR3: CASSIVRNTEAFF. DNA for the CDR3: TGTGCCAGTAGTATAGTGAGGAACACTGAAGCTTTCTTT.

The genes are TRBV7-3 and TRBJ1-2; 12 bases match TRBD1. CDR3 length: 16 amino acids. Unmatched junction bases numbered 12, after V lost 6 bases and J lost 7 bases. Germline CDR1 and CDR2: SGHTA and FQGTGA. The CDR3 loop is CASRLPPGQGASGYTF. CDR3 in DNA: TGTGCCAGCAGATTGCCTCCGGGACAGGGGGCGAGTGGCTACACCTTC.

This chain joins TRBV5-1 and TRBJ2-1; D is uncertain. Trimming left V 0 bases short and J 2 bases short, with 6 bases between. Germline assignment: CDR1 SGHRS and CDR2 YFSETQ. CDR3 length: 14 amino acids. The CDR3 DNA follows: TGCGCCAGCAGCTTGGGTACGGCCTACAATGAGCAGTTCTTC. Translation: CASSLGTAYNEQFF.

The rearrangement uses TRBV28 and TRBJ1-6, with TRBD1 identical over 9 bases. CDR3 length equals 16 residues. Germline V gene data show CDR1 as MDHEN and CDR2 as SYDVKM. Losses at the gene ends were 6 bases for V and 2 bases for J; bases not matched to a gene: 5. This CDR3 reads CASSPDRGAYNSPLHF. DNA of the CDR3: TGTGCCAGCAGCCCGGACAGGGGAGCCTATAATTCACCCCTCCACTTT.

V usage is TRBV7-2 and J usage is TRBJ1-5; no definite D call. Germline CDR1 and CDR2: SGHTA and FQGNSA. The V end was cut by 3 bases, the J end by 2 bases, with 8 bases between. This CDR3 is built from 14 residues. CDR3 bases: TGTGCCAGCAGCTTGGGCTCGGGCAATCAGCCCCAGCATTTT. Encoded protein: CASSLGSGNQPQHF.

The chain carries TRBV5-1 and TRBJ1-2, with D unclear. Germline values: CDR1 SGHRS, CDR2 YFSETQ. This CDR3 is 12 amino acids long. With 4 bases removed from V and 6 bases from J, the gap between germline ends came to 10 bases. This CDR3 is CASSPTFDGYTF. The CDR3 DNA sequence: TGCGCCAGCAGCCCCACATTCGATGGCTACACCTTC.

V and J are TRBV28 and TRBJ2-1; D is perhaps TRBD2 (6 bases). V lost 3 bases and J 5 bases, leaving 11 bases between the germline ends. The CDR3 is made up of 14 amino acids. The germline V gene encodes CDR1 MDHEN and CDR2 SYDVKM. The CDR3 nucleotides read TGTGCCAGCAGTTTCCCGGGACTTAACAATGAGCAGTTCTTC. It is translated as CASSFPGLNNEQFF.